These 21 T cell receptor beta chains originate from one sample sequenced in a study of blood T cell repertoires in COVID-19. Sequencing was performed with immunoSEQ multiplex PCR; in TCRdb, only in-frame clones are kept and a portion is missing. The sample includes about 190,000 clones, 65% to 90% of them seen just once. The sequencing sample was made of PBMCs or T cells enriched from blood (not recorded which). The source is a woman aged 60 to 75 with acute COVID-19.

The genes are TRBV10-3 and TRBJ2-3; D unresolved. The CDR3 has 13 residues. Deletions cut 10 bases from V and 6 bases from J, with 17 bases between. The germline V gene has CDR1 ENHRY and CDR2 SYGVKD. The CDR3 nucleotides read TGTGCCACCCTGACATCAGAGCAGGATACGCAGTATTTT. Its translation is CATLTSEQDTQYF.

This rearrangement joins TRBV7-8 to TRBJ1-1; no clear D. CDR3 length: 14 residues. V shed 1 base and J shed 4 bases, with 10 bases lying between them. Germline CDR1 is SGHVS and CDR2 is FQNEAQ. For the CDR3, the DNA is TGTGCCAGCAGCTTAGTCCGGGGAACCACTGAAGCTTTCTTT. As protein: CASSLVRGTTEAFF.

CDR3 bases: TGTGCCAGCAGAGGTACAGGAGAAGATACGCAGTATTTT. The encoded protein is CASRGTGEDTQYF. V and J are TRBV2 and TRBJ2-3, with D perhaps matching TRBD1 (5 bases). Deletions cut 6 bases from V and 5 bases from J, with 12 bases between. Looked up from germline, CDR1 is SNHLY and CDR2 is FYNNEI. The CDR3 has 13 amino acids.

This sequence joins TRBV28 and TRBJ1-1; a weak D match, TRBD1 (6 bases). From germline, CDR1 is MDHEN and CDR2 SYDVKM. The CDR3 extends over 15 amino acids. V dropped 3 bases and J dropped 5 bases, with 16 bases sitting between them. The CDR3 DNA is TGTGCCAGCAGTTTGGGGGGGCAGGGTAGGACTGAAGCTTTCTTT. This sequence encodes CASSLGGQGRTEAFF.

The genes are TRBV9 and TRBJ1-2; weak D call: TRBD1 (5 bases). The V and J ends lost 0 bases and 6 bases respectively, with 9 bases between them. Germline V CDR1 and CDR2: SGDLS, YYNGEE. The CDR3 loop spans 13 amino acids. The CDR3 spells CASSVEGQDGYTF. CDR3 bases: TGTGCCAGCAGCGTAGAGGGGCAGGATGGCTACACCTTC. Drawing the rest from reference TRBV9 and TRBJ1-2, the complete variable domain is DSGVTQTPKHLITATGQRVTLRCSPRSGDLSVYWYQQSLDQGLQFLIQYYNGEERAKGNILERFSAQQFPDLHSELNLSSLELGDSALYFCASSVEGQDGYTFGSGTRLTVV.

V gene TRBV7-9 combines with J gene TRBJ1-1, with D possibly being TRBD1 (6 bases). Trimming stripped 7 bases from V and 1 base from J, with 19 bases between. The CDR3 consists of 16 residues. Germline lookup yields CDR1 SEHNR and CDR2 FQNEAQ (reference sequence). The CDR3 region is CASTPAFVGANTEAFF. Here the CDR3 DNA reads TGTGCCAGCACCCCCGCTTTCGTGGGGGCGAACACTGAAGCTTTCTTT.

The chain combines TRBV7-2 with TRBJ2-2; 10 bases fit TRBD2. Unmatched junction bases numbered 9, after V lost 5 bases and J lost 0 bases. Germline-derived CDR1 and CDR2 are SGHTA and FQGNSA. The CDR3 length is 18 residues. In DNA form, the CDR3 reads TGTGCCAGCAGCCTTCGGCAGCTAGCGGGGGCGAACACCGGGGAGCTGTTTTTT. It yields the protein CASSLRQLAGANTGELFF.

The chain has TRBV2 and TRBJ2-7; the D gene is possibly TRBD1 (5 bases). CDR3 length equals 13 residues. Germline V gene data show CDR1 as SNHLY and CDR2 as FYNNEI. Trimming removed 1 base from V and 4 bases from J, with 8 bases in between. CDR3 sequence (DNA): TGTGCCAGCAGTGAAGGGGGCAGGTACGAGCAGTACTTC. Its protein is CASSEGGRYEQYF. The whole variable domain, remainder taken from reference TRBV2 and TRBJ2-7, is EPEVTQTPSHQVTQMGQEVILRCVPISNHLYFYWYRQILGQKVEFLVSFYNNEISEKSEIFDDQFSVERPDGSNFTLKIRSTKLEDSAMYFCASSEGGRYEQYFGPGTRLTVT.

The chain recombines TRBV5-1 with TRBJ2-3; D possibly corresponds to TRBD2 (6 bases). The CDR3 length is 17 residues. Trimming took 3 bases from V and 2 from J, leaving 19 bases between them. The germline V gene has CDR1 SGHRS and CDR2 YFSETQ. The DNA of the CDR3 is TGCGCCAGCAGCTCAGGAAGCCACCCGGGAGTCACAGATACGCAGTATTTT. Translated: CASSSGSHPGVTDTQYF.

This chain links TRBV29-1 with TRBJ1-1, with D perhaps TRBD1 (5 bases). Trimming took off 4 bases at V and 0 bases at J, with 9 bases between the two ends. The length of the CDR3 is 13 residues. Germline V gene sequence: CDR1 SQVTM, CDR2 ANQGSEA. For the CDR3, the DNA is TGCAGCGTTGGACAGCATATGAACACTGAAGCTTTCTTT. Protein sequence: CSVGQHMNTEAFF. The full variable domain, rest sourced from reference TRBV29-1 and TRBJ1-1, is SAVISQKPSRDICQRGTSLTIQCQVDSQVTMMFWYRQQPGQSLTLIATANQGSEATYESGFVIDKFPISRPNLTFSTLTVSNMSPEDSSIYLCSVGQHMNTEAFFGQGTRLTVV.

This clone was seen a few times. This sequence joins TRBV27 and TRBJ2-4, with 8 bases fitting TRBD2. This CDR3 is 13 amino acids long. After removal of 5 bases from V and 9 bases from J, the junction contained 6 bases not matched to a gene. In germline, CDR1 is MNHEY, CDR2 SMNVEV (reference sequence). The CDR3 region is CASSPGGGGIQYF. The DNA for the CDR3 is TGTGCCAGCAGTCCCGGGGGGGGAGGCATTCAGTACTTC.

The rearrangement uses TRBV6-5 and TRBJ1-3, with D possibly matching TRBD1 (6 bases). Germline lookup yields CDR1 MNHEY and CDR2 SVGAGI. The CDR3 spans 15 residues. V lost 4 bases and J lost 6, with 16 bases in between. DNA of the CDR3: TGTGCCAGCAGTTGGAACAGGGACACCGTAAACACCATATATTTT. It is translated as CASSWNRDTVNTIYF.

The chain joins TRBV4-1 to TRBJ2-6; 10 positions match TRBD1. V lost 4 bases, J lost 0 bases, and 9 bases stayed unmatched. The CDR3 consists of 19 residues. Germline V gives CDR1 MGHRA, CDR2 YSYEKL. Here the CDR3 reads CASSPTAGTGVSGANVLTF. CDR3 DNA: TGCGCCAGCAGCCCCACGGCCGGGACAGGGGTCTCTGGGGCCAACGTCCTGACTTTC.

The chain couples TRBV3-1 (or the pseudogene TRBV3-2) to TRBJ2-1; D remains unclear. Per the germline V gene, CDR1 is LGHDT and CDR2 is YNNKEL (reference sequence). The CDR3 totals 15 residues. V lost 0 bases to trimming and J lost 2 bases, with 8 bases between them. CDR3 protein: CASSQDVPAYNEQFF. CDR3 DNA sequence: TGTGCCAGCAGCCAAGATGTCCCCGCCTACAATGAGCAGTTCTTC.

This clone was recorded only once. This chain uses TRBV5-4 with TRBJ2-5; 9 positions agree with TRBD1. In germline, CDR1 is SGHNT, CDR2 YYREEE (reference sequence). The CDR3 spans 15 residues. Trimming at V came to 0 bases and at J to 5 bases, leaving 5 bases not matched to a gene. CDR3 coding DNA: TGTGCCAGCAGCTTGGGACAGGGGGTTGGTGAGACCCAGTACTTC. It yields the protein CASSLGQGVGETQYF.

The CDR3 spells CAARRTYTEKLFF. CDR3 coding DNA: TGTGCAGCGCGCCGAACCTACACTGAAAAACTGTTTTTT. The chain joins TRBV19 to TRBJ1-4; D is unresolved. Germline loops: CDR1 LNHDA, CDR2 SQIVND (reference sequence). This CDR3 comprises 13 residues.

The chain couples TRBV30 to TRBJ2-5, with a possible D match to TRBD1 (9 bases). Trimming shortened V by 7 bases and J by 4 bases, and 19 bases separated the two germline ends. Germline V gene data show CDR1 as GTSNPN and CDR2 as SVGIG (reference sequence). CDR3 length: 14 amino acids. CDR3: CAYREGQGLETQYF. The CDR3 nucleotides are TGTGCCTATCGGGAGGGACAGGGATTAGAGACCCAGTACTTC.

The rearrangement uses TRBV16 and TRBJ2-3; D may be TRBD1 (6 bases). The CDR3 length is 16 residues. V was shortened by 3 bases and J by 1 base, with 14 bases between the two germline ends. Germline V gene sequence: CDR1 KGHSY, CDR2 FQNENV. CDR3: CASSHLRDNRTDTQYF. As DNA, the CDR3 is TGTGCCAGCAGCCATTTACGGGACAACCGCACAGATACGCAGTATTTT.

The V call is TRBV7-2, the J call TRBJ2-7, with D possibly matching TRBD2 (5 bases). The CDR3 has 14 amino acids. V lost 5 bases to trimming and J lost 2 bases, with 13 bases between them. Germline CDR1 is SGHTA and CDR2 is FQGNSA. The CDR3 DNA follows: TGTGCCAGCAGCCACTCTCTCGGGGCCTACGAGCAGTACGTC. Translated, it gives CASSHSLGAYEQYV.

The genes are TRBV3-1 (or the pseudogene TRBV3-2) and TRBJ1-1; D is unresolved. The ends were cut back, 4 bases at V and 4 bases at J, with 16 bases in the middle. CDR1 LGHDT and CDR2 YNNKEL come from the germline V gene (reference sequence). This CDR3 region has 15 residues. This CDR3 reads CASSPSGPEGTEAFF. Written as DNA, the CDR3 is TGTGCCAGCAGCCCCTCGGGCCCTGAGGGCACTGAAGCTTTCTTT.

V usage is TRBV7-2 and J usage is TRBJ1-1, with a weak D call TRBD1 (6 bases). V was trimmed by 5 bases and J by 4 bases, leaving 14 bases between them. Germline V lookup: CDR1 SGHTA, CDR2 FQGNSA. The CDR3 runs to 14 residues. This chain's CDR3 is CASSPSTGSTEAFF. The CDR3 nucleotides are TGTGCCAGCAGCCCGTCGACAGGATCCACTGAAGCTTTCTTT.